A single sample is the source of the 20 T cell receptor beta chains below, sequenced in a study of blood T cell repertoires in COVID-19. Assay used: immunoSEQ multiplex PCR; TCRdb lists only in-frame clones, some missing. The sample has more than 90,000 clones, 80% to 85% seen once. Sequences were obtained from peripheral blood. These receptors originate from a man aged 55 to 70 with acute or convalescent COVID-19.

This clone was counted once. The rearrangement uses TRBV6-5 and TRBJ2-7; D is unresolved. This CDR3 comprises 14 residues. The V end was cut by 3 bases, the J end by 0 bases, with 9 bases between. Germline V gene data show CDR1 as MNHEY and CDR2 as SVGAGI. The CDR3 coding sequence is TGTGCCAGCAGTTATCTTGGCGGCTCCTACGAGCAGTACTTC. This sequence encodes CASSYLGGSYEQYF.

The rearrangement links TRBV5-1 to TRBJ1-2, with 12 bases matching TRBD1. The CDR3 runs 15 residues. Germline values: CDR1 SGHRS, CDR2 YFSETQ. The junction had 6 bases not matched to a gene; V was cut back by 4 bases and J by 5 bases. Here the CDR3 reads CASSPGTGGAYGYTF. CDR3 in DNA: TGCGCCAGCAGCCCCGGGACAGGGGGCGCGTATGGCTACACCTTC.

In its sample, this clone was seen once. The chain has TRBV7-9 and TRBJ1-1; 10 bases are a match to TRBD1. This CDR3 is 14 amino acids long. Trimming removed 3 bases from V and 5 bases from J; junction bases left unmatched: 3. CDR1 is SEHNR, CDR2 FQNEAQ, per germline (reference sequence). This chain's CDR3 is CASSFGQGVTEAFF. The DNA of the CDR3 is TGTGCCAGCAGCTTCGGACAGGGGGTAACTGAAGCTTTCTTT.

The chain couples TRBV11-3 to TRBJ2-1, with TRBD1 identical over 10 bases. CDR1 and CDR2 from the germline V gene are SGHNT and YENEEA. V was pared by 5 bases and J by 2 bases, with 0 bases of the junction left unmatched. CDR3 length: 14 residues. CDR3 in amino acids: CASSGQGAYNEQFF. The CDR3 bases are TGTGCCAGCAGCGGACAGGGGGCCTACAATGAGCAGTTCTTC. The full variable domain, its missing parts supplied by reference TRBV11-3 and TRBJ2-1, is EAGVVQSPRYKIIEKKQPVAFWCNPISGHNTLYWYLQNLGQGPELLIRYENEEAVDDSQLPKDRFSAERLKGVDSTLKIQPAELGDSAVYLCASSGQGAYNEQFFGPGTRLTVL.

This clone was found once. This chain joins TRBV6-2 or TRBV6-3 and TRBJ2-3, with D perhaps TRBD2 (5 bases). Germline values: CDR1 MNHEY, CDR2 SVGEGT. Trimming left V 5 bases short and J 3 bases short, with 6 bases between. The CDR3 runs 12 residues. The DNA for the CDR3 is TGTGCCAGCAGTACTAGAACAGATACGCAGTATTTT. Residues: CASSTRTDTQYF.

CDR3 DNA: TGTGCTAGTGGTTCGAGAGCGGGAGTGTTCACCGGGGAGCTGTTTTTT. Residues: CASGSRAGVFTGELFF. J is TRBJ2-2 and V is TRBV12-5; 8 nucleotides line up with TRBD2. Looked up from germline, CDR1 is LGHNT and CDR2 is FRNRAP. The CDR3 is made up of 16 amino acids. J gave up 4 bases and V 4 bases, and 8 bases lay outside the gene matches.

The chain links TRBV4-3 to TRBJ1-1; the match to TRBD1 covers 9 bases. J lost 4 bases, V lost 4 bases, and 16 bases had no gene match. CDR1 and CDR2 (germline): LGHNA, YSLEER. CDR3 length equals 18 residues. The CDR3 here is CASSLGTGSGRTSTEAFF. In DNA, the CDR3 is TGCGCCAGCAGCCTCGGGACAGGGAGTGGAAGAACGAGCACTGAAGCTTTCTTT.

The chain has TRBV19 and TRBJ1-2; 7 nucleotides agree with TRBD1. Germline CDR1 LNHDA, CDR2 SQIVND (reference sequence). Germline trimming cut 3 bases from V and 2 bases from J; bases unmatched to any gene: 3. This CDR3 is built from 14 residues. The DNA for the CDR3 is TGTGCCAGTAGTATCGGACAGGCGAACTATGGCTACACCTTC. It is translated as CASSIGQANYGYTF. Looking up the rest from reference TRBV19 and TRBJ1-2 gives the full variable domain: DGGITQSPKYLFRKEGQNVTLSCEQNLNHDAMYWYRQDPGQGLRLIYYSQIVNDFQKGDIAEGYSVSREKKESFPLTVTSAQKNPTAFYLCASSIGQANYGYTFGSGTRLTVV.

The chain is built from TRBV27 and TRBJ1-2; tentative D call: TRBD1 (6 bases). Germline V gene sequence: CDR1 MNHEY, CDR2 SMNVEV (reference sequence). V was pared by 10 bases and J by 5 bases, with 14 bases between. The CDR3 spans 12 residues. CDR3 in DNA: TGTGCCACTTGGGGGGGCGTGTATGGCTACACCTTC. Amino acids: CATWGGVYGYTF.

The V call is TRBV28, the J call TRBJ1-1; TRBD1 matches 7 bases. Germline loops: CDR1 MDHEN, CDR2 SYDVKM. This CDR3 has 14 residues. V lost 5 bases, J lost 7 bases, and 10 bases stayed unmatched. In DNA, the CDR3 is TGTGCCAGCAGTCCCCACAGGGGCGGCGTTGAAGCTTTCTTT. Its translation: CASSPHRGGVEAFF. Full variable domain (remainder filled in from reference TRBV28 and TRBJ1-1): DVKVTQSSRYLVKRTGEKVFLECVQDMDHENMFWYRQDPGLGLRLIYFSYDVKMKEKGDIPEGYSVSREKKERFSLILESASTNQTSMYLCASSPHRGGVEAFFGQGTRLTVV.

This chain uses TRBV30 with TRBJ2-3; maybe TRBD1 (5 bases). V was cut by 3 bases and J by 1 base, with 11 bases left in between. The CDR3 consists of 14 residues. The germline V gene has CDR1 GTSNPN and CDR2 SVGIG (reference sequence). The CDR3 DNA sequence: TGTGCCTGGAGCATGGGGCCCGGCACAGATACGCAGTATTTT. Translated: CAWSMGPGTDTQYF.

This clone was seen a few times. This chain connects TRBV6-5 to TRBJ2-1; 9 nucleotides align to TRBD2. The germline gives CDR1 MNHEY, CDR2 SVGAGI. The CDR3 spans 14 residues. Germline trimming cut 10 bases from V and 4 bases from J; bases unmatched to any gene: 8. The CDR3 is CATQLAGEYNEQFF. DNA of the CDR3: TGTGCCACTCAATTAGCGGGAGAGTACAATGAGCAGTTCTTC.

This rearrangement joins TRBV7-2 to TRBJ2-7, with 8 bases matching TRBD1. The CDR3 has 14 amino acids. In germline, CDR1 is SGHTA, CDR2 FQGNSA. J was trimmed by 1 base and V by 5 bases; bases with no gene match: 4. The DNA for the CDR3 is TGTGCCAGCAGCGCCGACAGGGGTTCCTACGAGCAGTACGTC. Translated: CASSADRGSYEQYV.

To note about this clone: Other DNA sequences in this specimen translate into the identical CDR3. The rearrangement joins TRBV27 to TRBJ1-1; D is ambiguous. Trimming removed 0 bases from V and 1 base from J, with 3 bases in between. Germline CDR1 is MNHEY and CDR2 is SMNVEV (reference sequence). There are 13 residues in the CDR3. This CDR3 is CASSLSRNTEAFF. CDR3 DNA: TGTGCCAGCAGTTTATCCCGGAACACTGAAGCTTTCTTT.

The J gene is TRBJ2-1, the V gene TRBV7-2; maybe TRBD2 (6 bases). Germline CDR1 SGHTA, CDR2 FQGNSA. Trimming took off 2 bases at V and 4 bases at J, with 12 bases between the two ends. This CDR3 is built from 15 residues. CDR3 nucleotide sequence: TGTGCCAGCAGCTTAATGGAGGGCGGGTACAATGAGCAGTTCTTC. Its translation is CASSLMEGGYNEQFF.

The chain recombines TRBV7-3 with TRBJ2-3, with 7 positions matching TRBD2. Germline V gene sequence: CDR1 SGHTA, CDR2 FQGTGA. V shed 4 bases and J 4 bases; nucleotides not matched to a gene: 8. CDR3 length equals 15 residues. This chain's CDR3 is CASSWGGGVADTQYF. The CDR3 DNA reads as TGTGCCAGCAGCTGGGGCGGGGGAGTCGCAGATACGCAGTATTTT.

V usage is TRBV5-6 and J usage is TRBJ1-1, with 7 bases fitting TRBD1. Trimming removed 3 bases from V and 8 bases from J; junction bases left unmatched: 7. In germline, CDR1 is SGHDT, CDR2 YYEEEE. This CDR3 is 13 amino acids long. CDR3 residues: CASSSGTAIEAFF. The CDR3 nucleotides read TGTGCCAGCAGCTCTGGGACAGCGATAGAAGCTTTCTTT.

Here the CDR3 reads CASSGVSSGSNEQFF. The CDR3, as DNA: TGTGCCAGCAGCGGCGTTTCTAGCGGGAGCAATGAGCAGTTCTTC. The rearrangement joins TRBV6-5 to TRBJ2-1; 10 bases are a match to TRBD2. The germline CDR1 and CDR2 sequences are MNHEY and SVGAGI. The CDR3 is 15 amino acids. Trimming took 6 bases from V and 6 from J; bases not matched to a gene: 8.

The J gene is TRBJ2-1, the V gene TRBV7-2, with D unresolved. CDR3 length equals 15 residues. Germline lookup yields CDR1 SGHTA and CDR2 FQGNSA. V gave up 5 bases and J gave up 6 bases, with 17 bases separating them. In DNA form, the CDR3 reads TGTGCCAGCAGCCTAGAGAAGGCGGCCTTCAATGAGCAGTTCTTC. Its protein is CASSLEKAAFNEQFF.

The chain employs TRBV11-3 and TRBJ1-1, with a tentative D call TRBD1 (5 bases). This CDR3 contains 15 residues. V shed 6 bases and J shed 4 bases, with 18 bases lying between them. In germline, CDR1 is SGHNT, CDR2 YENEEA. The DNA of the CDR3 is TGTGCCAGCAGTTCTAGTCAGGGAAGAGGCACTGAAGCTTTCTTT. This codes for CASSSSQGRGTEAFF.